Following are 22 T cell receptor beta chains from one sample sequenced in a study of blood T cell repertoires in COVID-19. Sequencing used immunoSEQ multiplex PCR; TCRdb keeps in-frame clones, though not all of them. The table lists hundreds of thousands of clones, 88% of them singletons. The sample was peripheral blood. All receptors derive from a woman aged 50 to 60 with COVID-19, enrolled during active disease.

The chain couples TRBV11-2 to TRBJ2-1, with D perhaps TRBD2 (6 bases). CDR3 length equals 16 residues. Germline CDR1 reads SGHAT; CDR2 reads FQNNGV. The V end lost 5 bases, the J end lost 6 bases, and 20 bases lay between the germline ends. The CDR3 nucleotides read TGTGCCAGCAGCCGCAGAGTACGGGACTCCCGCAATGAGCAGTTCTTC. Protein product: CASSRRVRDSRNEQFF.

The chain couples TRBV10-3 to TRBJ1-4; possible D gene TRBD1, 6 bases. Germline V gives CDR1 ENHRY, CDR2 SYGVKD. The CDR3 length is 14 residues. V lost 11 bases, J lost 0 bases, and 13 bases lay in between. The CDR3 reads CAVGASATNEKLFF. The CDR3 DNA is TGTGCCGTGGGGGCAAGTGCAACTAATGAAAAACTGTTTTTT.

The gene calls are TRBV27 and TRBJ1-2, with 10 bases fitting TRBD1. The V and J ends lost 8 bases and 5 bases, in that order; junction bases with no gene match: 8. The germline V gene has CDR1 MNHEY and CDR2 SMNVEV (reference sequence). The CDR3 sequence is 14 residues long. The CDR3 spells CASGERTGGYGYTF. CDR3 bases: TGTGCCAGCGGGGAACGGACAGGGGGATATGGCTACACCTTC.

This clone was recorded a few times. The V and J genes are TRBV2 and TRBJ2-3; 10 bases line up with TRBD2. Germline CDR1 and CDR2: SNHLY and FYNNEI. V dropped 3 bases and J dropped 1; count of bases not matched to a gene: 7. The CDR3 is 17 residues long. CDR3 nucleotides: TGTGCCAGCAGTGAGCCGCTAGCGGGGGTGGGCACAGATACGCAGTATTTT. Translation: CASSEPLAGVGTDTQYF. The whole variable domain, remainder taken from reference TRBV2 and TRBJ2-3, is EPEVTQTPSHQVTQMGQEVILRCVPISNHLYFYWYRQILGQKVEFLVSFYNNEISEKSEIFDDQFSVERPDGSNFTLKIRSTKLEDSAMYFCASSEPLAGVGTDTQYFGPGTRLTVL.

The chain employs TRBV7-9 and TRBJ1-5; no firm D call. The CDR3 consists of 14 residues. Per germline, CDR1 SEHNR and CDR2 FQNEAQ (reference sequence). Trimming cost V 2 bases and J 4 bases, with 9 bases left between them. The CDR3 loop reads CASSLSTANQPQHF. DNA for the CDR3: TGTGCCAGCAGCTTAAGCACAGCAAATCAGCCCCAGCATTTT.

The rearrangement uses TRBV10-3 and TRBJ2-2, with D perhaps matching TRBD2 (7 bases). The germline CDR1 and CDR2 sequences are ENHRY and SYGVKD. With 8 bases removed from V and 3 bases from J, the gap between germline ends came to 13 bases. The CDR3 extends over 14 amino acids. In DNA, the CDR3 is TGTGCCATCTGGGGGGGGCTGGACACCGGGGAGCTGTTTTTT. Translation gives CAIWGGLDTGELFF.

The chain links TRBV5-8 to TRBJ1-6; 9 bases are a match to TRBD1. The germline CDR1 and CDR2 sequences are SGHTS and YDEGEE. The trim removed 0 bases at V and 10 bases at J, leaving 5 bases unmatched. The CDR3 length is 15 residues. The CDR3 region has the DNA TGTGCCAGCAGCTTGGGGGACAGGGAATTATCACCCCTCCACTTT. It specifies CASSLGDRELSPLHF.

The chain joins TRBV23-1 to TRBJ2-5; possible D gene TRBD1, 6 bases. TRBV23-1 has ORF status, its function being uncertain. The V end was cut by 0 bases, the J end by 2 bases, with 13 bases between. This CDR3 comprises 16 residues. The CDR3 sequence is CASSQSALRGQETQYF. Here the CDR3 DNA reads TGCGCCAGCAGTCAATCGGCCCTAAGGGGGCAAGAGACCCAGTACTTC.

The chain couples TRBV27 to TRBJ1-2; weak D call: TRBD1 (5 bases). Trimming took off 6 bases at V and 8 bases at J, with 25 bases between the two ends. The CDR3 is 16 amino acids. Looked up from germline, CDR1 is MNHEY and CDR2 is SMNVEV (reference sequence). In DNA form, the CDR3 reads TGTGCCAGCAGCCCGCAATTAATTGGGGGGGTAAGGGGCTACACCTTC. Protein sequence: CASSPQLIGGVRGYTF.

The rearrangement links TRBV9 to TRBJ1-1; 8 nucleotides align to TRBD1. V shed 4 bases and J 3 bases; nucleotides not matched to a gene: 2. The CDR3 loop spans 13 amino acids. Germline V CDR1 and CDR2: SGDLS, YYNGEE. CDR3 nucleotides: TGTGCCAGCAGCCAGGGGGCAGACACTGAAGCTTTCTTT. Amino acid sequence: CASSQGADTEAFF.

This chain joins TRBV5-1 and TRBJ1-1, with D possibly matching TRBD1 (5 bases). Germline loops: CDR1 SGHRS, CDR2 YFSETQ. This CDR3 is 13 amino acids long. Between the trimmed V and J ends, which lost 2 bases and 6 bases, there was a span of 11 bases. The chain's CDR3 is CASSFQGVAEAFF. The CDR3 DNA sequence: TGCGCCAGCAGCTTTCAGGGCGTCGCTGAAGCTTTCTTT.

The chain joins TRBV11-2 to TRBJ2-5; D is uncertain. In germline, CDR1 is SGHAT, CDR2 FQNNGV. CDR3 length: 17 amino acids. Deletions cut 0 bases from V and 2 bases from J, with 16 bases between. For the CDR3, the DNA is TGTGCCAGCAGCTTAGACCTCCGGCAGGCCGCTCAAGAGACCCAGTACTTC. This translates into CASSLDLRQAAQETQYF.

This clone came up once. The chain combines TRBV19 with TRBJ1-1, with a possible D match to TRBD1 (5 bases). The V and J ends lost 3 bases and 10 bases respectively, with 15 bases between them. From germline, CDR1 is LNHDA and CDR2 SQIVND (reference sequence). The CDR3 length is 13 residues. CDR3 coding DNA: TGTGCCAGTAGTATGGATGGGAACAGGCGAGCTTTCTTT. This codes for CASSMDGNRRAFF.

Regarding this clone: Other DNA sequences of this sample code for an identical CDR3. The chain links TRBV5-5 to TRBJ1-2, with 8 bases fitting TRBD1. CDR1 SGHKS and CDR2 YYEKEE come from the germline V gene (reference sequence). V shed 4 bases and J 3 bases; nucleotides not matched to a gene: 2. This CDR3 contains 13 residues. The CDR3, as DNA: TGTGCCAGCAGCCCGACAGGGGACTATGGCTACACCTTC. Encoded protein: CASSPTGDYGYTF.

This chain uses TRBV6-5 with TRBJ1-1; the D is unclear. Germline loops: CDR1 MNHEY, CDR2 SVGAGI. The V end lost 5 bases, the J end lost 8 bases, and 6 bases lay between the germline ends. The CDR3 runs to 10 residues. CDR3 in DNA: TGTGCCAGCAGTACAACGGAAGCTTTCTTT. Amino acids: CASSTTEAFF.

CDR3 bases: TGTGCCAGCAGCTTCGGGACAGGGCTTCCCGAGCAGTACTTC. It specifies CASSFGTGLPEQYF. The chain couples TRBV7-9 to TRBJ2-7, with 9 bases aligning to TRBD1. This CDR3 region has 14 residues. Germline-derived CDR1 and CDR2 are SEHNR and FQNEAQ (reference sequence). V was pared by 3 bases and J by 6 bases, with 6 bases of the junction left unmatched.

This clone occurred once. The CDR3 sequence is CAWSRGGVNSPLHF. In DNA form, the CDR3 reads TGTGCCTGGAGCCGGGGGGGTGTGAATTCACCCCTCCACTTT. The V and J genes are TRBV30 and TRBJ1-6; D might be TRBD1 (5 bases). The germline gives CDR1 GTSNPN, CDR2 SVGIG (reference sequence). V was cut by 3 bases and J by 7 bases, with 13 bases left in between. The CDR3 covers 14 residues. The full variable domain, in which reference TRBV30 and TRBJ1-6 provide the parts outside the CDR3, is SQTIHQWPATLVQPVGSPLSLECTVEGTSNPNLYWYRQAAGRGLQLLFYSVGIGQISSEVPQNLSASRPQDRQFILSSKKLLLSDSGFYLCAWSRGGVNSPLHFGNGTRLTVT.

The CDR3 spells CASSSRQGDRETQYF. The CDR3 bases are TGTGCCAGCAGCAGCCGACAGGGGGATCGGGAGACCCAGTACTTC. The chain combines TRBV11-2 with TRBJ2-5, with 9 bases matching TRBD1. The CDR3 spans 15 residues. Germline V lookup: CDR1 SGHAT, CDR2 FQNNGV. V lost 5 bases, J lost 5 bases, and 9 bases stayed unmatched.

The chain joins TRBV25-1 to TRBJ2-3; 9 bases match TRBD1. There are 15 residues in the CDR3. Germline CDR1 reads MGHDK; CDR2 reads SYGVNS. V gave up 4 bases and J gave up 4 bases; unmatched junction bases: 6. As DNA, the CDR3 is TGTGCCAGCAGTGGGGACAGGGACACGGCAGATACGCAGTATTTT. Its protein product is CASSGDRDTADTQYF.

Comment on this clone: The sample contains more than one DNA sequence encoding this CDR3. The rearrangement uses TRBV5-6 and TRBJ1-1, with D tentatively TRBD1 (6 bases). The germline V gene has CDR1 SGHDT and CDR2 YYEEEE. Trimming cost V 5 bases and J 2 bases, with 10 bases left between them. CDR3 length equals 13 residues. This CDR3 is CASSLTGNTEAFF. CDR3 sequence (DNA): TGTGCCAGCAGTTTGACAGGCAACACTGAAGCTTTCTTT.

Here the CDR3 DNA reads TGTGCCAGCACCCCCGAGGGGAGGACGCAGAACACTGAAGCTTTCTTT. The encoded protein is CASTPEGRTQNTEAFF. The V gene is TRBV4-2, the J gene TRBJ1-1; a weak D match, TRBD1 (5 bases). Trimming removed 7 bases at V and 1 base at J, with 19 bases between. Per germline, CDR1 LGHNA and CDR2 YNFKEQ. CDR3 length: 16 residues.

The rearrangement uses TRBV6-6 and TRBJ1-1; possible D gene TRBD1, 6 bases. Germline values: CDR1 MNHNY, CDR2 SVGAGI (reference sequence). This CDR3 comprises 14 residues. Between the trimmed V and J ends, which lost 6 bases and 7 bases, there was a span of 18 bases. In nucleotides, the CDR3 is TGTGCCAGCAGCCCCCCCGGACAGACCGTTGAAGCTTTCTTT. Protein sequence: CASSPPGQTVEAFF.